One and the same sample provided the 30 T cell receptor beta chains below, sequenced in a study of blood T cell repertoires in COVID-19 (dated by TCRdb to 2019 to 2021). Library preparation was by the immunoSEQ multiplex PCR assay. In TCRdb, the immuneACCESS table is reduced to in-frame sequences with V and J assigned. These tables do not hold every clone; where another copy was compared, an unresolved V gene accounts for under half, and the others remain unexplained. The sample includes about 36,000 clones, with just under 85% observed a single time. The ten largest account for 13% to 15% of the sample. Sequencing was carried out using peripheral blood. The source of these receptors is a human donor in a cohort sampled during active COVID-19.

The chain uses TRBV3-1 (or the pseudogene TRBV3-2) and TRBJ2-2; unclear D gene. Germline V gives CDR1 LGHDT, CDR2 YNNKEL (reference sequence). V lost 6 bases, J lost 10 bases, and 9 bases lay in between. The CDR3 runs 11 residues. CDR3 in amino acids: CASSLGTELFF. The CDR3 DNA follows: TGTGCCAGCAGTCTAGGTACGGAGCTGTTTTTT.

This chain links TRBV7-3 with TRBJ2-3, with D perhaps matching TRBD2 (5 bases). The germline V gene encodes CDR1 SGHTA and CDR2 FQGTGA. V lost 1 base and J 2 bases, leaving 10 bases between the germline ends. CDR3 length: 15 residues. The CDR3 sequence: CASSLMDSSTDTQYF. The CDR3 bases are TGTGCCAGCAGCTTAATGGACTCCTCCACAGATACGCAGTATTTT.

The chain links TRBV19 to TRBJ1-5, with 11 bases aligning to TRBD1. Germline assignment: CDR1 LNHDA and CDR2 SQIVND (reference sequence). Trimming cost V 3 bases and J 9 bases; bases outside gene matches: 4. The length of the CDR3 is 14 residues. The CDR3 protein is CASSMDRGQGPQHF. The CDR3 DNA reads TGTGCCAGTAGTATGGACAGGGGGCAGGGGCCCCAGCATTTT.

The chain links TRBV6-2 or TRBV6-3 to TRBJ2-7; possibly TRBD1 for D (6 bases). The length of the CDR3 is 17 residues. CDR1 is MNHEY, CDR2 SVGEGT, per germline. V lost 4 bases, J lost 3 bases, and 22 bases lay in between. CDR3 DNA: TGTGCCAGCAGTTCTTGGGTGCGGTCAGGGGCAGACTACGAGCAGTACTTC. This gives the protein CASSSWVRSGADYEQYF.

V is TRBV7-2 and J is TRBJ2-1, with D maybe TRBD2 (5 bases). The V gene's germline CDR1 is SGHTA and CDR2 FQGNSA. Trimming removed 5 bases at V and 7 bases at J, with 18 bases between. The CDR3 contains 15 residues. The CDR3: CASSPTTGIWNEQFF. DNA of the CDR3: TGTGCCAGCAGCCCCACGACGGGGATCTGGAATGAGCAGTTCTTC.

This clone was seen once. The chain employs TRBV5-1 and TRBJ2-5; TRBD1 matches 9 bases. In germline, CDR1 is SGHRS, CDR2 YFSETQ. This CDR3 contains 15 residues. The junction had 7 bases not matched to a gene; V was cut back by 2 bases and J by 5 bases. The CDR3, as DNA: TGCGCCAGCAGCTTACAGGGGGCGCAGGCGGAGACCCAGTACTTC. Protein product: CASSLQGAQAETQYF.

This clone was seen only once. The chain couples TRBV6-5 to TRBJ1-2, with D perhaps TRBD1 (5 bases). The CDR3 has 13 residues. CDR1 MNHEY and CDR2 SVGAGI come from the germline V gene. The V gene lost 6 bases and the J gene lost 2 bases, with 10 bases spanning the gap. In DNA form, the CDR3 reads TGTGCCAGCAGCCCGGGGGTAAACTATGGCTACACCTTC. The encoded protein is CASSPGVNYGYTF.

In this sample, this clone turned up a few times. This chain connects TRBV6-5 to TRBJ2-6; D remains unclear. This CDR3 comprises 14 residues. V was trimmed by 5 bases and J by 4 bases, leaving 9 bases between them. Germline-derived CDR1 and CDR2 are MNHEY and SVGAGI. The CDR3 DNA reads TGTGCCAGCAGTCCCTTCTCGGGGGCCAACGTCCTGACTTTC. Translated: CASSPFSGANVLTF.

The rearrangement joins TRBV27 to TRBJ2-2; D perhaps matches TRBD2 (6 bases). The V end lost 5 bases, the J end lost 6 bases, and 10 bases lay between the germline ends. CDR3 length: 13 amino acids. Looked up from germline, CDR1 is MNHEY and CDR2 is SMNVEV (reference sequence). CDR3 in amino acids: CASSTLAPGELFF. The CDR3 nucleotides read TGTGCCAGCAGTACACTAGCTCCCGGGGAGCTGTTTTTT.

The J gene is TRBJ1-4, the V gene TRBV7-9, with a possible D match to TRBD1 (5 bases). This CDR3 is built from 15 residues. Germline V gives CDR1 SEHNR, CDR2 FQNEAQ (reference sequence). Trimming removed 5 bases from V and 4 bases from J, with 14 bases in between. CDR3 sequence: CASSTTTGGNEKLFF. Here the CDR3 DNA reads TGTGCCAGCAGCACCACGACGGGGGGTAATGAAAAACTGTTTTTT.

V usage is TRBV7-2 and J usage is TRBJ1-1, with 9 bases matching TRBD1. The germline CDR1 and CDR2 sequences are SGHTA and FQGNSA. The CDR3 spans 16 residues. J gave up 1 base and V 5 bases, and 8 bases lay outside the gene matches. The chain's CDR3 is CASSPGQGVGNTEAFF. In DNA form, the CDR3 reads TGTGCCAGCAGCCCGGGACAGGGAGTAGGGAACACTGAAGCTTTCTTT.

The chain joins TRBV9 to TRBJ2-1; possible D gene TRBD2, 6 bases. Trimming shortened V by 6 bases and J by 6 bases, and 25 bases separated the two germline ends. Germline CDR1 SGDLS, CDR2 YYNGEE. The CDR3 runs 17 residues. Here the CDR3 DNA reads TGTGCCAGCATTCTTGGTTTGGGGGGTCCCAAGATCAATGAGCAGTTCTTC. Amino acid sequence: CASILGLGGPKINEQFF.

This clone was seen just once. The CDR3 region is CASSPNTGNTEAFF. The CDR3, as DNA: TGTGCCAGCAGTCCGAATACAGGGAACACTGAAGCTTTCTTT. The V call is TRBV13, the J call TRBJ1-1, with D possibly being TRBD1 (5 bases). Trimming took off 6 bases at V and 1 base at J, with 12 bases between the two ends. This CDR3 contains 14 residues. Germline V gives CDR1 PRHDT, CDR2 FYEKMQ (reference sequence). Combining the CDR3 with reference TRBV13 and TRBJ1-1 gives the whole variable domain AAGVIQSPRHLIKEKRETATLKCYPIPRHDTVYWYQQGPGQDPQFLISFYEKMQSDKGSIPDRFSAQQFSDYHSELNMSSLELGDSALYFCASSPNTGNTEAFFGQGTRLTVV.

V and J are TRBV7-2 and TRBJ2-1, with a possible D match to TRBD2 (5 bases). The V gene's germline CDR1 is SGHTA and CDR2 FQGNSA. CDR3 length equals 13 residues. Trimming removed 7 bases from V and 9 bases from J, with 16 bases in between. The CDR3 here is CASTVELRGEQFF. CDR3 bases: TGTGCCAGCACGGTCGAGCTTCGGGGTGAGCAGTTCTTC.

The J gene is TRBJ1-2, the V gene TRBV3-1 (or the pseudogene TRBV3-2); D remains unclear. Germline CDR1 LGHDT, CDR2 YNNKEL (reference sequence). V lost 1 base to trimming and J lost 4 bases, with 13 bases between them. The CDR3 runs 15 residues. The CDR3 DNA sequence: TGTGCCAGCAGCCAAGGCGGTGGCCGGGGCTATGGCTACACCTTC. Its protein is CASSQGGGRGYGYTF.

V and J are TRBV24-1 and TRBJ2-2, with D possibly TRBD1 on 6 matching bases. The CDR3 contains 15 residues. CDR1 is KGHDR and CDR2 is SFDVKD in the germline V gene. V was shortened by 3 bases and J by 4 bases, with 11 bases between the two germline ends. CDR3 region: CATSDAGQSTGELFF. CDR3 nucleotides: TGTGCCACCAGTGATGCCGGACAGAGCACCGGGGAGCTGTTTTTT.

This clone was detected only a few times. The chain joins TRBV9 to TRBJ2-1; D is perhaps TRBD1 (8 bases). Germline-derived CDR1 and CDR2 are SGDLS and YYNGEE. The CDR3 is made up of 15 amino acids. Trimming pared 0 bases from V and 7 bases from J, leaving 14 bases between. CDR3 coding DNA: TGTGCCAGCAGCGTAGAAGGACAGGGAGGGAATGAGCAGTTCTTC. Translated: CASSVEGQGGNEQFF.

This sequence joins TRBV4-2 and TRBJ2-1; the match to TRBD2 covers 9 bases. With V trimmed by 2 bases and J by 9 bases, 5 bases remained unmatched. The CDR3 spans 14 residues. Germline lookup yields CDR1 LGHNA and CDR2 YNFKEQ. The CDR3 nucleotides are TGTGCCAGCAGCCAACCTCCGGGACTAGCTGAGCAGTTCTTC. It specifies CASSQPPGLAEQFF.

This clone was seen only once. The V call is TRBV2, the J call TRBJ1-4; no reliable D call. There are 12 residues in the CDR3. V gave up 5 bases and J gave up 8 bases, with 9 bases separating them. Looked up from germline, CDR1 is SNHLY and CDR2 is FYNNEI. CDR3: CASSPAGEKLFF. CDR3 in DNA: TGTGCCAGCAGTCCGGCGGGGGAAAAACTGTTTTTT. Using reference TRBV2 and TRBJ1-4 for the parts outside the CDR3, the full variable domain is EPEVTQTPSHQVTQMGQEVILRCVPISNHLYFYWYRQILGQKVEFLVSFYNNEISEKSEIFDDQFSVERPDGSNFTLKIRSTKLEDSAMYFCASSPAGEKLFFGSGTQLSVL.

This chain joins TRBV9 and TRBJ2-1; possible D gene TRBD2, 5 bases. Germline CDR1 reads SGDLS; CDR2 reads YYNGEE. The CDR3 has 13 residues. V shed 2 bases and J shed 4 bases, with 7 bases lying between them. The DNA of the CDR3 is TGTGCCAGCAGCGTGAGGGAGTACAATGAGCAGTTCTTC. This codes for CASSVREYNEQFF.

The sample holds one count of this clone. The chain is built from TRBV19 and TRBJ2-3, with D possibly matching TRBD1 (5 bases). Trimming shortened V by 7 bases and J by 5 bases, and 10 bases separated the two germline ends. This CDR3 spans 12 amino acids. Germline assignment: CDR1 LNHDA and CDR2 SQIVND (reference sequence). The CDR3 here is CASTQGGDTQYF. In nucleotides, the CDR3 is TGTGCCAGTACCCAGGGTGGAGATACGCAGTATTTT.

CDR3 coding DNA: TGTGCCAGCAGTTACCCGACTGACAGGGTGTTTCGCAATCAGCCCCAGCATTTT. It encodes CASSYPTDRVFRNQPQHF. J is TRBJ1-5 and V is TRBV6-2 or TRBV6-3; 7 bases agree with TRBD1. V was clipped by 2 bases and J by 2 bases; unmatched bases: 12. The CDR3 is 18 amino acids. CDR1 is MNHEY and CDR2 is SVGEGT in the germline V gene.

J is TRBJ1-1 and V is TRBV6-5, with D maybe TRBD1 (6 bases). CDR1 and CDR2 (germline): MNHEY, SVGAGI. Trimming took off 4 bases at V and 6 bases at J, with 15 bases between the two ends. The CDR3 extends over 14 amino acids. This CDR3 is CASSFLRGASEAFF. CDR3 nucleotide sequence: TGTGCCAGCAGTTTCTTGCGGGGGGCATCTGAAGCTTTCTTT.

The chain links TRBV19 to TRBJ1-4, with TRBD1 matching 7 bases. Germline-derived CDR1 and CDR2 are LNHDA and SQIVND (reference sequence). The CDR3 spans 13 residues. The junction had 3 bases not matched to a gene; V was cut back by 4 bases and J by 7 bases. Here the CDR3 reads CASSTGTAEKLFF. CDR3 bases: TGTGCCAGTAGTACCGGGACAGCTGAAAAACTGTTTTTT.

CDR3 sequence: CATRKTANYGYTF. In nucleotides, the CDR3 is TGTGCCACCAGGAAGACAGCAAACTATGGCTACACCTTC. J is TRBJ1-2 and V is TRBV15; D is perhaps TRBD1 (5 bases). Germline V CDR1 and CDR2: LNHNV, YYDKDF (reference sequence). V lost 6 bases, J lost 2 bases, and 10 bases lay in between. This CDR3 region has 13 residues.

The chain links TRBV7-9 to TRBJ2-3, with 8 bases that match TRBD1. V gave up 5 bases and J gave up 1 base; unmatched junction bases: 11. There are 17 residues in the CDR3. From germline, CDR1 is SEHNR and CDR2 FQNEAQ (reference sequence). The CDR3 reads CASSPDRVLLRTDTQYF. The CDR3 bases are TGTGCCAGCAGCCCGGACAGGGTGTTATTGCGCACAGATACGCAGTATTTT. The variable domain in full, with the rest retrieved from reference TRBV7-9 and TRBJ2-3, is DTGVSQNPRHKITKRGQNVTFRCDPISEHNRLYWYRQTLGQGPEFLTYFQNEAQLEKSRLLSDRFSAERPKGSFSTLEIQRTEQGDSAMYLCASSPDRVLLRTDTQYFGPGTRLTVL.

The chain joins TRBV28 to TRBJ1-4; tentative D call: TRBD1 (5 bases). The CDR3 totals 12 residues. Trimming shortened V by 3 bases and J by 10 bases, and 9 bases separated the two germline ends. Germline V gene lookup returns CDR1 MDHEN and CDR2 SYDVKM. The CDR3 coding sequence is TGTGCCAGCAGTTTCCGTGACAGAAAACTGTTTTTT. Its translation: CASSFRDRKLFF.

The chain couples TRBV25-1 to TRBJ2-7; D might be TRBD1 (6 bases). Germline V gene sequence: CDR1 MGHDK, CDR2 SYGVNS. V was shortened by 6 bases and J by 0 bases, with 24 bases between the two germline ends. The CDR3 extends over 18 amino acids. The CDR3 here is CASSAPPTGRGISYEQYF. The CDR3 DNA sequence: TGTGCCAGCAGCGCACCCCCCACTGGAAGGGGGATCTCCTACGAGCAGTACTTC.

Only a few counts were recorded for this clone. The V and J genes are TRBV19 and TRBJ1-6; D is perhaps TRBD1 (6 bases). Germline loops: CDR1 LNHDA, CDR2 SQIVND (reference sequence). The CDR3 sequence is 16 residues long. The V end lost 4 bases, the J end lost 3 bases, and 13 bases lay between the germline ends. The CDR3 here is CASSTTGLFYNSPLHF. The CDR3 DNA sequence: TGTGCCAGTAGTACCACAGGGCTATTCTATAATTCACCCCTCCACTTT.

This chain connects TRBV18 to TRBJ2-5; tentatively, D is TRBD2 (6 bases). The germline V gene has CDR1 KGHSH and CDR2 LQKENI. Trimming removed 2 bases at V and 1 base at J, with 11 bases between. The CDR3 totals 15 residues. CDR3 loop: CASSPDTGGQETQYF. The CDR3 region has the DNA TGTGCCAGCTCACCAGACACCGGGGGCCAAGAGACCCAGTACTTC.